The T cell receptor beta chain under discussion was sequenced for a study of identical twins. This CDR3 has 14 amino acids. Germline values: CDR1 MGHRA, CDR2 YSYEKL. Between the trimmed V and J ends, which lost 1 base and 7 bases, there was a span of 11 bases. This clonotype turned up a few times. MiXCR, run by TCRdb on the 5' RACE reads, gives a single entry per CDR3 protein. Here the sample spans hundreds of thousands of distinct CDR3 sequences, 9% to 15% being singletons. This same sample was also taken into another study, of yellow fever vaccine responses in identical twins.

The chain uses TRBV4-1 and TRBJ1-5, with D possibly being TRBD1 (5 bases). The sample comprised CD8+ T cells sorted from blood. The source of this sequence is a woman between 18 and 29 years old in good health. In nucleotides, the CDR3 is TGCGCCAGCAGCCAAGTAAGGGGAGTCCAGCCCCAGCATTTT. It encodes CASSQVRGVQPQHF.